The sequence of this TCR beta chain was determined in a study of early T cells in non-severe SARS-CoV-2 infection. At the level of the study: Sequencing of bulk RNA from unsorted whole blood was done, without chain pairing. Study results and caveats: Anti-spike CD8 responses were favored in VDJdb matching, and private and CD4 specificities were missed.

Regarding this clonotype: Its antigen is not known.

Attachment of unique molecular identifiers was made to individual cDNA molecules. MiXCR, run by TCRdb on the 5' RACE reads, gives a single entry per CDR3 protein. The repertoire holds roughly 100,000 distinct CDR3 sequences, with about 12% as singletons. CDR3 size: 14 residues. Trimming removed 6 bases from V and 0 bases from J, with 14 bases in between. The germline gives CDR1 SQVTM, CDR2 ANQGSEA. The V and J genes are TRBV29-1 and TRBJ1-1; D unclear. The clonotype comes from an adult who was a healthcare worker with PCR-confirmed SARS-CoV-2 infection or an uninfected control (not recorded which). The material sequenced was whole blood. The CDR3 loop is CSVRNLGVNTEAFF. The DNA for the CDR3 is TGCAGCGTCCGCAACCTTGGGGTGAACACTGAAGCTTTCTTT. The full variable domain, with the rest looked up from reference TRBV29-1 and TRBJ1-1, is SAVISQKPSRDICQRGTSLTIQCQVDSQVTMMFWYRQQPGQSLTLIATANQGSEATYESGFVIDKFPISRPNLTFSTLTVSNMSPEDSSIYLCSVRNLGVNTEAFFGQGTRLTVV.